This TCR beta chain came from a study of spatial heterogeneity in lung cancer. Every molecule of TCR cDNA had its own unique molecular identifier. TCRdb reanalysed the 5' RACE reads using MiXCR and keeps one entry per CDR3 protein. The data contain around 100,000 distinct CDR3 sequences, 11% of them singletons. The CDR3 has 17 residues. The V segment lost 3 bases and the J segment 6 bases; nucleotides outside the gene matches: 15. Specified time point: blood at routine non-recurrence follow-up after resection. The chain carries TRBV12-3 or TRBV12-4 and TRBJ2-3, with TRBD1 matching over 7 bases. Sequencing used PBMCs, obtained at follow-up. This TCR derives from a female donor with early-stage non-small cell lung cancer. The CDR3 loop reads CASSFPLRDRVGDTQYF. CDR3 DNA sequence: TGTGCCAGCAGTTTCCCCCTCCGAGACAGGGTAGGGGATACGCAGTATTTT.